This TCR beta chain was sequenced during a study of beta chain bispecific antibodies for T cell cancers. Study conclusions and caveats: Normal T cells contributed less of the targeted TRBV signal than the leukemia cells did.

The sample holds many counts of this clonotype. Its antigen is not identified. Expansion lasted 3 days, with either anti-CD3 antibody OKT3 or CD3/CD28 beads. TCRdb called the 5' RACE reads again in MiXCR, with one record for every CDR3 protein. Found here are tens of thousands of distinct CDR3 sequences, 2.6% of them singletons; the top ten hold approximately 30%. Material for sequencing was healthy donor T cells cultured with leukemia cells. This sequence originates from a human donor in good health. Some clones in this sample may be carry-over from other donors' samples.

The CDR3 DNA sequence: TGTGCCAGCAGTGACCCAACCCGAGGCTCTGGGGCCAACGTCCTGACTTTC. Protein: CASSDPTRGSGANVLTF. The V and J genes are TRBV28 and TRBJ2-6; D gene uncertain. Per the germline V gene, CDR1 is MDHEN and CDR2 is SYDVKM. Trimming stripped 5 bases from V and 0 bases from J, with 14 bases between. This CDR3 is 17 amino acids long.